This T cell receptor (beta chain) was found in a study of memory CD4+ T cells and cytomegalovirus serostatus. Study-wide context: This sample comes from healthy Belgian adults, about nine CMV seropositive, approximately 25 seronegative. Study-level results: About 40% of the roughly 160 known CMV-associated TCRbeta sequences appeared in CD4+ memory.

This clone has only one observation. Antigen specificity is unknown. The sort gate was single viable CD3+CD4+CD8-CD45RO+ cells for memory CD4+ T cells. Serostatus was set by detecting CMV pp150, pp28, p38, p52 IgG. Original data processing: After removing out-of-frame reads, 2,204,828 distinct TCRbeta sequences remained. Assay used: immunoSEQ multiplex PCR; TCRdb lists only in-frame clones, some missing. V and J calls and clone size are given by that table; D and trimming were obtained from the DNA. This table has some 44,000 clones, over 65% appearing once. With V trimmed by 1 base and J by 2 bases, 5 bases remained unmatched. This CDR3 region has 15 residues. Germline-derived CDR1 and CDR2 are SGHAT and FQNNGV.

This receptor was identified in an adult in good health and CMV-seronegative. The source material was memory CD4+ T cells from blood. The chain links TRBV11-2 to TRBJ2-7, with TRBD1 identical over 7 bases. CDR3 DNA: TGTGCCAGCAGCTTAGGGCTAGGGACAGCCTACGAGCAGTACTTC. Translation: CASSLGLGTAYEQYF.